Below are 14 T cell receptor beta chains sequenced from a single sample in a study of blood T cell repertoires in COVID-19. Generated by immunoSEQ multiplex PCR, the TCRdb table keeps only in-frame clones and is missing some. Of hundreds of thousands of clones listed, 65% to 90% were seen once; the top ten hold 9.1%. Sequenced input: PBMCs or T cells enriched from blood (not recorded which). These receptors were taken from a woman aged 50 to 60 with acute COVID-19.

DNA for the CDR3: TGTGCCAGCAGCTTTACAGGGGATCAGCCCCAGCATTTT. This translates into CASSFTGDQPQHF. This chain links TRBV5-6 with TRBJ1-5, with 7 bases fitting TRBD1. CDR1 and CDR2 (germline): SGHDT, YYEEEE. J gave up 5 bases and V 2 bases, and 1 base lay outside the gene matches. The CDR3 contains 13 residues.

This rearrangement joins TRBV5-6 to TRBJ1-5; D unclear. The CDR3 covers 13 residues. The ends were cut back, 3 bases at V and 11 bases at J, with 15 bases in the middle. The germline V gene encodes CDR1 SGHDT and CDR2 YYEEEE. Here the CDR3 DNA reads TGTGCCAGCAGCTCTGGTGCCTTAGGAGCCCAGCATTTT. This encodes CASSSGALGAQHF.

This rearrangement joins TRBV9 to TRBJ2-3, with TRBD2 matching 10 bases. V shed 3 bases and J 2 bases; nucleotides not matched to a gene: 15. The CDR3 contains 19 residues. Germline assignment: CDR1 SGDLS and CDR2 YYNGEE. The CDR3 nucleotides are TGTGCCAGCAGCGCCCCCACGATAAGCGGGGGGGATAACACAGATACGCAGTATTTT. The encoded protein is CASSAPTISGGDNTDTQYF.

CDR3 sequence reads: CSVGNTEAFF. The CDR3 bases are TGCAGCGTCGGGAACACTGAAGCTTTCTTT. The J gene is TRBJ1-1, the V gene TRBV29-1; D is ambiguous. The CDR3 sequence is 10 residues long. V was pared by 6 bases and J by 1 base, with 3 bases between. Germline-derived CDR1 and CDR2 are SQVTM and ANQGSEA. Full variable domain (remainder filled in from reference TRBV29-1 and TRBJ1-1): SAVISQKPSRDICQRGTSLTIQCQVDSQVTMMFWYRQQPGQSLTLIATANQGSEATYESGFVIDKFPISRPNLTFSTLTVSNMSPEDSSIYLCSVGNTEAFFGQGTRLTVV.

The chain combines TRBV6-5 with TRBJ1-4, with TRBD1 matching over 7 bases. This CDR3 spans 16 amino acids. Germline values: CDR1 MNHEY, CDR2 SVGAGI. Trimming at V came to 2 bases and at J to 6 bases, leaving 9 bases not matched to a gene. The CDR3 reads CASSYNSGGKYEKLFF. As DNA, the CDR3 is TGTGCCAGCAGTTACAACTCAGGGGGGAAATATGAAAAACTGTTTTTT.

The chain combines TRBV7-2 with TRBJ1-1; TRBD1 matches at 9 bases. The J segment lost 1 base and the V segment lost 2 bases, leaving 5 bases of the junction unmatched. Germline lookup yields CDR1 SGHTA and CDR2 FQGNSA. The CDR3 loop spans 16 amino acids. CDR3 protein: CASSLTGGVQNTEAFF. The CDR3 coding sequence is TGTGCCAGCAGCTTAACAGGGGGCGTGCAGAACACTGAAGCTTTCTTT.

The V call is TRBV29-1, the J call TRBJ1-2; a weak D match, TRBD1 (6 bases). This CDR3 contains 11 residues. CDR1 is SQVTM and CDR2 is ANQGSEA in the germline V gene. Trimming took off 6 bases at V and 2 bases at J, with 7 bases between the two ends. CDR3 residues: CSVTGNYGYTF. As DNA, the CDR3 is TGCAGCGTGACAGGCAACTATGGCTACACCTTC.

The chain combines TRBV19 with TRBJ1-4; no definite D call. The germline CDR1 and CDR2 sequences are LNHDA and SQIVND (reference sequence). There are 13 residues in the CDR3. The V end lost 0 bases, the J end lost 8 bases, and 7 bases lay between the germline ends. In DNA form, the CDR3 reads TGTGCCAGTAGTATAGATAGAAGAGAAAAACTGTTTTTT. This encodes CASSIDRREKLFF.

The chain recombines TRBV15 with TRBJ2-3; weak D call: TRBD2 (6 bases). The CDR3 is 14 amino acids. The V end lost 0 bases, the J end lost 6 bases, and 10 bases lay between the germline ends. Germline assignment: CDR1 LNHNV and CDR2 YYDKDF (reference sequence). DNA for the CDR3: TGTGCCACCAGCAGAGATCGGGACTCCGATACGCAGTATTTT. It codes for CATSRDRDSDTQYF.

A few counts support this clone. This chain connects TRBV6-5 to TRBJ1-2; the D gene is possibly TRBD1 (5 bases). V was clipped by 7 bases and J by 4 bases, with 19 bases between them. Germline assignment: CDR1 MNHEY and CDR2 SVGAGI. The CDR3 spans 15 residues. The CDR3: CASTPVLGHPYGYTF. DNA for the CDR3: TGTGCCAGCACCCCAGTGTTGGGGCACCCCTATGGCTACACCTTC.

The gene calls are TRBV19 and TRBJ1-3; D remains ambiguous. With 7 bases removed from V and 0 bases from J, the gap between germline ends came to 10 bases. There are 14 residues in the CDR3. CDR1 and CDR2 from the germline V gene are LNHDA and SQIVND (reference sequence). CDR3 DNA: TGTGCCAGTATGGGAGGGAGCTCTGGAAACACCATATATTTT. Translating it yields CASMGGSSGNTIYF. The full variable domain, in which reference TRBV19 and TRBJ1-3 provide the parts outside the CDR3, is DGGITQSPKYLFRKEGQNVTLSCEQNLNHDAMYWYRQDPGQGLRLIYYSQIVNDFQKGDIAEGYSVSREKKESFPLTVTSAQKNPTAFYLCASMGGSSGNTIYFGEGSWLTVV.

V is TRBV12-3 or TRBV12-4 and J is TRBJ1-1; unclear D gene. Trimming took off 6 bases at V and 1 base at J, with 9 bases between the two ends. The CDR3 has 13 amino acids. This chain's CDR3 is CASSSTENTEAFF. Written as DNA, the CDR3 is TGTGCCAGCAGCTCTACAGAGAACACTGAAGCTTTCTTT.

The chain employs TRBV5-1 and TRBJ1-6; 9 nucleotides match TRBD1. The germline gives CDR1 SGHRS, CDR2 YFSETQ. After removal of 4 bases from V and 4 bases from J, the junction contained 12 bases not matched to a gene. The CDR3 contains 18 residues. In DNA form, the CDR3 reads TGCGCCAGCAGCCCTGGACAGGGGAAATGGGATTATAATTCACCCCTCCACTTT. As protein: CASSPGQGKWDYNSPLHF.

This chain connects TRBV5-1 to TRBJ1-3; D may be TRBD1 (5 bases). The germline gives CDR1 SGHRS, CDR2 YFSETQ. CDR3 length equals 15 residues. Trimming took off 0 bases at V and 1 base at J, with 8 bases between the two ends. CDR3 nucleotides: TGCGCCAGCAGCTTGGTGGGGGGATCTGGAAACACCATATATTTT. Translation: CASSLVGGSGNTIYF.